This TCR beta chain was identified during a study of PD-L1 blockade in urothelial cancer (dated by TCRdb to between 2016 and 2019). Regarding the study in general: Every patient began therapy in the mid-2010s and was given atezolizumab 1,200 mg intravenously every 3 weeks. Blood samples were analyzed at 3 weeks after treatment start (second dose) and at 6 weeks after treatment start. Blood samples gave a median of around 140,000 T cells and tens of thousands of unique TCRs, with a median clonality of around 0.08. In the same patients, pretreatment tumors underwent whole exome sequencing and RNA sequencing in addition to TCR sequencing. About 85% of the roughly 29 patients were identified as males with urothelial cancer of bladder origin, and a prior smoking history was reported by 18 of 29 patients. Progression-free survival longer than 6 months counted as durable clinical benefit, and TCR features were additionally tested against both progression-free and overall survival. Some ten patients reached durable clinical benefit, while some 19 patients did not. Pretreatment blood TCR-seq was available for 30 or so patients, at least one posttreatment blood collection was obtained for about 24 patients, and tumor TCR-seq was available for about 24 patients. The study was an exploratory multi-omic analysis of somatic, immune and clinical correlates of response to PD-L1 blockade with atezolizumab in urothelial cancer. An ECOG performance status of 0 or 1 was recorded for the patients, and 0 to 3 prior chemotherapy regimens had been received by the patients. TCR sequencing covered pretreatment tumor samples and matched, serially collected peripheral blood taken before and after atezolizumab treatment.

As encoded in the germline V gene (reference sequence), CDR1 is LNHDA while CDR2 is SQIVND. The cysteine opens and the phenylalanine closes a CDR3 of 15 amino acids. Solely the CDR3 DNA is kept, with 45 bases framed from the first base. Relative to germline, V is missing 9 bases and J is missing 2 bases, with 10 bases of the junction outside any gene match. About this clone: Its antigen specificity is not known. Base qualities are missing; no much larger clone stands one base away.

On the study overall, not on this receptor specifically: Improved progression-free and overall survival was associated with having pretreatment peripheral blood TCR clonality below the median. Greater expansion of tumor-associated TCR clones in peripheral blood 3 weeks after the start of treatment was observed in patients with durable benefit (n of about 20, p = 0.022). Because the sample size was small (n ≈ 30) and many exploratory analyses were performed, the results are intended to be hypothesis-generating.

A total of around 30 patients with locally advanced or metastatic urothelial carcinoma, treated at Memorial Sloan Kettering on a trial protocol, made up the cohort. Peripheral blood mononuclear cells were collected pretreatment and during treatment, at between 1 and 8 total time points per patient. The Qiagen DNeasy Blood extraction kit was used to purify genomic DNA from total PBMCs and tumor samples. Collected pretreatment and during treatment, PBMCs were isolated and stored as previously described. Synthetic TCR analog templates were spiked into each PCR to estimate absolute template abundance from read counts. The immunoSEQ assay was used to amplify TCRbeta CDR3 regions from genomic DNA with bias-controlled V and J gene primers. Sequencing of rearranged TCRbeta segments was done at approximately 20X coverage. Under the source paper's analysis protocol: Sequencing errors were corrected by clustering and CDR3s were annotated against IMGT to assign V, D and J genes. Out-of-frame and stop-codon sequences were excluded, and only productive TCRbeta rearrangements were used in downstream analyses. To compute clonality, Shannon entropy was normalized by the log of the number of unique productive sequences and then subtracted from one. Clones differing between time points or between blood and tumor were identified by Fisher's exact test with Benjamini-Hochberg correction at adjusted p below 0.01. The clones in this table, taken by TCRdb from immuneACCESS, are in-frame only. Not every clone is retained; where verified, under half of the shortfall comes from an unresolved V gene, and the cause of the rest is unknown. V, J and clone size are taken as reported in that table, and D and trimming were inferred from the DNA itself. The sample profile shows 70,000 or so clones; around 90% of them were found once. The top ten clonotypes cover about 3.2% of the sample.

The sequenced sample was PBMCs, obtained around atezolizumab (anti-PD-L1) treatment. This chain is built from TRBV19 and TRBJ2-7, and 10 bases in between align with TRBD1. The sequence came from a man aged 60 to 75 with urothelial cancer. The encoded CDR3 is CARGTGDRGTYEQYF. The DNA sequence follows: TGTGCCAGAGGGACCGGGGACAGGGGAACCTACGAGCAGTACTTC.